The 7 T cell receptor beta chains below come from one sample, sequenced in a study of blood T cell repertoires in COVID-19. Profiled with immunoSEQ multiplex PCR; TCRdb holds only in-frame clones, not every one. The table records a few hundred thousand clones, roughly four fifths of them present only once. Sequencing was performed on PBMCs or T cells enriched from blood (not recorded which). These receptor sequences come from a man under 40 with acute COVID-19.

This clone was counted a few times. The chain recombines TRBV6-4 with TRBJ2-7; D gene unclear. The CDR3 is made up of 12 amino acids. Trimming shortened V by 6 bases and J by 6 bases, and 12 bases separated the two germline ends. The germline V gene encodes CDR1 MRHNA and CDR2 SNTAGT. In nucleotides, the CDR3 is TGTGCCAGCAGGGACCCAGCTAGCGAGCAGTACGTC. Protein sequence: CASRDPASEQYV.

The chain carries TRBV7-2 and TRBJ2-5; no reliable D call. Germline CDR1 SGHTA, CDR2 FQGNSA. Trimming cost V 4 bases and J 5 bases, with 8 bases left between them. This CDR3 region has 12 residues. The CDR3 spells CASSSLRETQYF. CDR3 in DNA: TGTGCCAGCAGCTCCCTCAGGGAGACCCAGTACTTC.

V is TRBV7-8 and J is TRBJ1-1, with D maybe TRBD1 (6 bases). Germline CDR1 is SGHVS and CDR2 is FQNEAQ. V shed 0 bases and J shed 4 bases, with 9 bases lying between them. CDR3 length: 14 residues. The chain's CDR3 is CASSLAQGSTEAFF. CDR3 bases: TGTGCCAGCAGCTTAGCACAGGGATCCACTGAAGCTTTCTTT. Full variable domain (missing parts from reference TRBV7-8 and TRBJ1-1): GAGVSQSPRYKVAKRGQDVALRCDPISGHVSLFWYQQALGQGPEFLTYFQNEAQLDKSGLPSDRFFAERPEGSVSTLKIQRTQQEDSAVYLCASSLAQGSTEAFFGQGTRLTVV.

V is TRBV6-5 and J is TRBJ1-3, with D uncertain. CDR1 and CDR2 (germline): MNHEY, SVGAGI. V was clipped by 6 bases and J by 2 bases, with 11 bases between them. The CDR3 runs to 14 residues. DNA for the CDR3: TGTGCCAGCAGCACAAAGGGAGCTGGAAACACCATATATTTT. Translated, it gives CASSTKGAGNTIYF.

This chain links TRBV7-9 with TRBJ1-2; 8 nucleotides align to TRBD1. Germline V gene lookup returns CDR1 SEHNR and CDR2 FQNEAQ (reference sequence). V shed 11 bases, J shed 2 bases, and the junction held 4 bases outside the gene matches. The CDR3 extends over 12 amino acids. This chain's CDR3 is CAGSGGNYGYTF. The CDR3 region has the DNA TGTGCCGGATCAGGGGGCAACTATGGCTACACCTTC.

The CDR3 protein is CASSPEWTGGDTQYF. The CDR3 coding sequence is TGTGCCAGCAGCCCTGAATGGACAGGAGGAGATACGCAGTATTTT. V is TRBV4-2 and J is TRBJ2-3; TRBD1 agrees at 7 bases. Per germline, CDR1 LGHNA and CDR2 YNFKEQ. There are 15 residues in the CDR3. The V and J ends lost 4 bases and 5 bases, in that order; junction bases with no gene match: 9.

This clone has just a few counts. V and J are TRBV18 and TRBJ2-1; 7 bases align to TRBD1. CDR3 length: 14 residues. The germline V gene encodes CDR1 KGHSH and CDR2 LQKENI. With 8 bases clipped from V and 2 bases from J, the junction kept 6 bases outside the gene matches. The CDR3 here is CASAAGGTYNEQFF. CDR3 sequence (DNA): TGTGCCAGCGCAGCAGGGGGAACCTACAATGAGCAGTTCTTC.